This T cell receptor beta chain was retrieved from a study of sequential checkpoint blockade in melanoma. This CDR3 contains 15 residues. Germline CDR1 and CDR2: SEHNR and FQNEAQ (reference sequence). The junction had 8 bases not matched to a gene; V was cut back by 6 bases and J by 3 bases. Assay: immunoSEQ multiplex PCR; the TCRdb copy retains only in-frame clones and omits some. The top ten clones hold 11% of a sample with 20,000 to 25,000 clones, around 80% of them seen once. Treatment of the sample: randomized to nivolumab then ipilimumab (arm A) or the reverse (arm B). V is TRBV7-9 and J is TRBJ2-1, with 7 bases identical to TRBD1. The sample here was CD8+ T cells sorted from blood (inferred from file names), taken from a patient given nivolumab and ipilimumab in sequence. The clonotype originates from a human donor with melanoma. The CDR3: CASRTERTGYNEQFF. CDR3 coding DNA: TGTGCCAGCAGAACAGAAAGGACAGGCTACAATGAGCAGTTCTTC.